This TCR beta chain was sequenced in a study of cytotoxic CD8 clonotypes in ibrutinib-treated CLL. Germline-derived CDR1 and CDR2 are KGHSH and LQKENI. The CDR3 contains 13 residues. Trimming cost V 3 bases and J 5 bases, with 8 bases left between them. This table comes from immunoSEQ multiplex PCR, and its TCRdb copy is limited to in-frame clones, with some not included. This sample has more than 110,000 clones; around 82% occur once, and the top ten carry 7.5% to 9%. Note on this clone: As yet, its antigen is unknown.

TCR beta libraries used roughly 2 micrograms of DNA from cryopreserved PBMCs. Findings of the study overall: Few clonotypes were public, and these shrank or held steady under treatment.

Source: PBMCs, taken after 36 months of ibrutinib treatment. The TCR sequence derives from a human donor with chronic lymphocytic leukemia. The chain joins TRBV18 to TRBJ1-5; D remains unclear. This CDR3 reads CASSPQLDQPQHF. CDR3 DNA: TGTGCCAGCTCACCGCAGCTGGATCAGCCCCAGCATTTT. Full variable domain (outside the CDR3, taken from reference TRBV18 and TRBJ1-5): NAGVMQNPRHLVRRRGQEARLRCSPMKGHSHVYWYRQLPEEGLKFMVYLQKENIIDESGMPKERFSAEFPKEGPSILRIQQVVRGDSAAYFCASSPQLDQPQHFGDGTRLSIL.